Listed below are T cell receptor beta chains from one sample, sequenced in a study of blood T cells in healthy people across ages. TCRdb re-analysed the 5' RACE reads in MiXCR, keeping a single row per CDR3 protein. In the table there are about 1,500,000 distinct CDR3 sequences, about 40% of which are singletons. Sequencing input: blood. The receptors here all came from a woman in her late teens or twenties in good health. Each CDR3 is given with its conserved first and last residue. A D gene is named only where the DNA matches it firmly. Size values are once, few and many counts, or a class for expanded clones, and some rows have none.

v_gene: TRBV20-1; j_gene: TRBJ2-7; abundance: -; d_gene: -; CDR3aa: CSALGGHSSYNEQYF; CDR3nt: TGCAGTGCTCTGGGCGGGCACAGCTCCTACAATGAGCAGTACTTC
v_gene: TRBV5-1; j_gene: TRBJ2-7; abundance: -; d_gene: TRBD2; CDR3aa: CASSFDGSGSSEQYF; CDR3nt: TGCGCCAGCAGCTTTGATGGTAGCGGGAGTTCCGAGCAGTACTTC
v_gene: TRBV7-3; j_gene: TRBJ1-1; abundance: -; d_gene: TRBD1; CDR3aa: CASRGEDRGAAFF; CDR3nt: TGTGCCAGCAGGGGGGAGGACAGGGGGGCAGCTTTCTTT
v_gene: TRBV27; j_gene: TRBJ2-2; abundance: -; d_gene: -; CDR3aa: CASRRQTNTGELFF; CDR3nt: TGTGCCAGCAGGCGACAGACGAACACCGGGGAGCTGTTTTTT
v_gene: TRBV10-3; j_gene: TRBJ2-5; abundance: -; d_gene: -; CDR3aa: CAISESKTETEYF; CDR3nt: TGTGCCATCAGTGAGTCTAAGACAGAGACCGAGTACTTC
v_gene: TRBV11-1; j_gene: TRBJ2-5; abundance: -; d_gene: -; CDR3aa: CASRSGTETQYF; CDR3nt: TGTGCCAGCAGATCCGGGACAGAGACCCAGTACTTC
v_gene: TRBV15; j_gene: TRBJ2-5; abundance: -; d_gene: -; CDR3aa: CATSRVRTVQETQYF; CDR3nt: TGTGCCACCAGCAGAGTACGGACTGTCCAAGAGACCCAGTACTTC
v_gene: TRBV6-2/TRBV6-3; j_gene: TRBJ1-5; abundance: -; d_gene: TRBD1; CDR3aa: CASSYSQGATNQPQHF; CDR3nt: TGTGCCAGCAGTTACAGTCAGGGGGCCACCAATCAGCCCCAGCATTTT
v_gene: TRBV20-1; j_gene: TRBJ2-1; abundance: -; d_gene: TRBD2; CDR3aa: CSAILAVVSYNEQFF; CDR3nt: TGCAGTGCGATACTAGCGGTAGTGTCCTACAATGAGCAGTTCTTC
v_gene: TRBV29-1; j_gene: TRBJ2-7; abundance: -; d_gene: -; CDR3aa: CSVGPRSSYEQYF; CDR3nt: TGCAGCGTAGGACCCAGGAGCTCCTACGAGCAGTACTTC
v_gene: TRBV18; j_gene: TRBJ2-4; abundance: -; d_gene: -; CDR3aa: CASSQGTNIQYF; CDR3nt: TGTGCCAGCTCACAGGGGACGAACATTCAGTACTTC
v_gene: TRBV10-3; j_gene: TRBJ2-1; abundance: -; d_gene: TRBD2; CDR3aa: CAALSGGSYNEQFF; CDR3nt: TGTGCCGCGCTTAGCGGGGGCTCCTACAATGAGCAGTTCTTC
v_gene: TRBV20-1; j_gene: TRBJ2-3; abundance: -; d_gene: TRBD1; CDR3aa: CSARDHGQGSTDTQYF; CDR3nt: TGCAGTGCTAGAGATCATGGACAGGGAAGCACAGATACGCAGTATTTT
v_gene: TRBV14; j_gene: TRBJ2-5; abundance: many; d_gene: -; CDR3aa: CASSQLQETQYF; CDR3nt: TGTGCCAGCAGCCAACTCCAAGAGACCCAGTACTTC
v_gene: TRBV4-1; j_gene: TRBJ1-1; abundance: few; d_gene: -; CDR3aa: CASSQGRGGYTEAFF; CDR3nt: TGCGCCAGCAGCCAAGGGAGGGGAGGGTACACTGAAGCTTTCTTT
v_gene: TRBV7-9; j_gene: TRBJ1-2; abundance: few; d_gene: -; CDR3aa: CASSLNSGNYGYTF; CDR3nt: TGTGCCAGCAGCTTGAACAGTGGAAACTATGGCTACACCTTC
v_gene: TRBV11-3; j_gene: TRBJ2-7; abundance: few; d_gene: TRBD2; CDR3aa: CASSQSGTSGTYEQYF; CDR3nt: TGTGCCAGCAGCCAAAGCGGGACTAGCGGAACCTACGAGCAGTACTTC
v_gene: TRBV11-2; j_gene: TRBJ2-7; abundance: -; d_gene: -; CDR3aa: CASSPLARTTSYEQYF; CDR3nt: TGTGCCAGCAGCCCCCTGGCTCGGACTACCTCCTACGAGCAGTACTTC
v_gene: TRBV27; j_gene: TRBJ2-1; abundance: -; d_gene: -; CDR3aa: CASSPYPGVSSYNEQFF; CDR3nt: TGTGCCAGCAGCCCGTACCCCGGGGTTAGCTCCTACAATGAGCAGTTCTTC
v_gene: TRBV6-5; j_gene: TRBJ2-7; abundance: -; d_gene: -; CDR3aa: CASSSNIFYEQYF; CDR3nt: TGTGCCAGCAGTTCGAACATATTCTACGAGCAGTACTTC
v_gene: TRBV21-1; j_gene: TRBJ2-7; abundance: few; d_gene: -; CDR3aa: CASSGGKSYEQYF; CDR3nt: TGTGCCAGCAGTGGTGGAAAATCCTACGAGCAGTACTTC
v_gene: TRBV6-5; j_gene: TRBJ2-7; abundance: -; d_gene: -; CDR3aa: CASRTSRGSSYEQYF; CDR3nt: TGTGCCAGCAGAACTTCCAGGGGAAGCTCCTACGAGCAGTACTTC
v_gene: TRBV12-3/TRBV12-4; j_gene: TRBJ1-4; abundance: -; d_gene: TRBD1; CDR3aa: CASSPTDGTGQKLFF; CDR3nt: TGTGCCAGCAGTCCCACCGACGGGACAGGGCAAAAACTGTTTTTT
v_gene: TRBV12-3/TRBV12-4; j_gene: TRBJ1-5; abundance: -; d_gene: -; CDR3aa: CASSLYSGYQPQHF; CDR3nt: TGTGCCAGCAGTTTATATAGCGGGTACCAGCCCCAGCATTTT
v_gene: TRBV11-2; j_gene: TRBJ2-1; abundance: -; d_gene: -; CDR3aa: CASSFGGEYNEQFF; CDR3nt: TGTGCCAGCAGCTTCGGGGGTGAATACAATGAGCAGTTCTTC
v_gene: TRBV2; j_gene: TRBJ2-1; abundance: -; d_gene: TRBD1; CDR3aa: CASRRTGTLPFF; CDR3nt: TGTGCCAGCAGGCGGACAGGGACCCTACCGTTCTTC
v_gene: TRBV30; j_gene: TRBJ1-4; abundance: few; d_gene: -; CDR3aa: CAWRSWAQGEKLFF; CDR3nt: TGTGCCTGGAGATCCTGGGCCCAAGGGGAAAAACTGTTTTTT
v_gene: TRBV6-6; j_gene: TRBJ1-4; abundance: -; d_gene: TRBD1; CDR3aa: CASSLTGTGLEKLFF; CDR3nt: TGTGCCAGCAGTCTAACCGGGACAGGGCTGGAAAAACTGTTTTTT
v_gene: TRBV12-3/TRBV12-4; j_gene: TRBJ2-3; abundance: -; d_gene: -; CDR3aa: CASRRTGRADTQYF; CDR3nt: TGTGCCAGCAGAAGGACAGGGAGGGCAGATACGCAGTATTTT
v_gene: TRBV4-1; j_gene: TRBJ2-3; abundance: few; d_gene: -; CDR3aa: CASSQDPTGDTQYF; CDR3nt: TGCGCCAGCAGCCAAGATCCGACTGGGGATACGCAGTATTTT
v_gene: TRBV7-9; j_gene: TRBJ2-7; abundance: few; d_gene: -; CDR3aa: CASSFIGIQHEQYF; CDR3nt: TGTGCCAGCAGCTTTATCGGGATCCAACACGAGCAGTACTTC
v_gene: TRBV2; j_gene: TRBJ2-7; abundance: once; d_gene: TRBD1; CDR3aa: CASNQGQGLGYEQYF; CDR3nt: TGTGCCAGCAACCAAGGACAGGGGCTGGGGTACGAGCAGTACTTC
v_gene: TRBV12-3/TRBV12-4; j_gene: TRBJ1-1; abundance: -; d_gene: TRBD1; CDR3aa: CASRNCPAGQGGTEAFF; CDR3nt: TGTGCCAGCAGGAACTGTCCTGCCGGACAGGGGGGGACTGAAGCTTTCTTT
v_gene: TRBV7-2; j_gene: TRBJ1-6; abundance: -; d_gene: -; CDR3aa: CASSLAYGNNSPLHF; CDR3nt: TGTGCCAGCAGCTTAGCCTATGGCAATAATTCACCCCTCCACTTT
v_gene: TRBV7-8; j_gene: TRBJ2-7; abundance: -; d_gene: TRBD1; CDR3aa: CASRQSIQGAYEQYF; CDR3nt: TGTGCCAGCAGGCAATCAATCCAGGGGGCCTACGAGCAGTACTTC
v_gene: TRBV14; j_gene: TRBJ2-5; abundance: -; d_gene: TRBD2; CDR3aa: CASSFNSGGARETQYF; CDR3nt: TGTGCCAGCAGCTTCAACAGCGGGGGGGCCAGAGAGACCCAGTACTTC
v_gene: TRBV21-1; j_gene: TRBJ1-2; abundance: once; d_gene: -; CDR3aa: CASNLNRYGYTF; CDR3nt: TGTGCCAGCAACCTAAATCGATATGGCTACACCTTC
v_gene: TRBV20-1; j_gene: TRBJ2-7; abundance: -; d_gene: -; CDR3aa: CSARDIRSPYEQYF; CDR3nt: TGCAGTGCTAGAGATATCCGATCCCCCTACGAGCAGTACTTC
v_gene: TRBV4-2; j_gene: TRBJ1-1; abundance: -; d_gene: -; CDR3aa: CVSSQLGEGGKNTEAFF; CDR3nt: TGTGTCAGCAGCCAACTAGGGGAGGGGGGCAAGAACACTGAAGCTTTCTTT
v_gene: TRBV7-2; j_gene: TRBJ1-5; abundance: -; d_gene: -; CDR3aa: CASSLVGAGVYSNQPQHF; CDR3nt: TGTGCCAGCAGCTTAGTTGGGGCGGGGGTTTATAGCAATCAGCCCCAGCATTTT
v_gene: TRBV7-9; j_gene: TRBJ2-7; abundance: few; d_gene: -; CDR3aa: CASSLAHEGGSGEQYF; CDR3nt: TGTGCCAGCAGCTTAGCGCATGAAGGGGGTTCGGGCGAGCAGTACTTC
v_gene: TRBV27; j_gene: TRBJ2-7; abundance: once; d_gene: TRBD2; CDR3aa: CASSLYPSGGRSSHEQYF; CDR3nt: TGTGCCAGCAGTTTATACCCGAGCGGGGGAAGGAGCTCCCACGAGCAGTACTTC
v_gene: TRBV2; j_gene: TRBJ1-1; abundance: -; d_gene: -; CDR3aa: CASNGEGITEAFF; CDR3nt: TGTGCCAGCAATGGGGAAGGAATCACTGAAGCTTTCTTT
v_gene: TRBV6-1; j_gene: TRBJ1-1; abundance: -; d_gene: TRBD1; CDR3aa: CASRPDRHGGEAFF; CDR3nt: TGTGCCAGCAGGCCGGACAGGCACGGGGGGGAAGCTTTCTTT
v_gene: TRBV28; j_gene: TRBJ2-3; abundance: few; d_gene: -; CDR3aa: CASSFPFLAGTDTQYF; CDR3nt: TGTGCCAGCAGTTTCCCTTTCCTAGCTGGCACAGATACGCAGTATTTT
v_gene: TRBV4-1; j_gene: TRBJ1-2; abundance: -; d_gene: TRBD1; CDR3aa: CASSRDQTGGSSSYGYTF; CDR3nt: TGCGCCAGCAGCCGAGATCAGACAGGGGGATCGTCGAGCTATGGCTACACCTTC
v_gene: TRBV3-1; j_gene: TRBJ2-1; abundance: -; d_gene: TRBD1; CDR3aa: CASSQPGRGNEQFF; CDR3nt: TGTGCCAGCAGCCAACCCGGCAGGGGGAATGAGCAGTTCTTC
v_gene: TRBV20-1; j_gene: TRBJ2-1; abundance: many; d_gene: -; CDR3aa: CSARDRGAPSYNEQFF; CDR3nt: TGCAGTGCTAGAGACAGGGGAGCCCCCTCCTACAATGAGCAGTTCTTC
v_gene: TRBV5-1; j_gene: TRBJ2-7; abundance: -; d_gene: TRBD2; CDR3aa: CASSLGAGVDEQYF; CDR3nt: TGCGCCAGCAGCTTGGGAGCGGGGGTTGACGAGCAGTACTTC
v_gene: TRBV20-1; j_gene: TRBJ1-1; abundance: -; d_gene: TRBD1; CDR3aa: CSARGGTGGTEAFF; CDR3nt: TGCAGTGCTAGAGGGGGGACAGGGGGAACTGAAGCTTTCTTT
v_gene: TRBV5-1; j_gene: TRBJ2-1; abundance: many; d_gene: -; CDR3aa: CASSLGWGYNEQFF; CDR3nt: TGTGCCAGCAGCTTGGGTTGGGGTTACAATGAGCAGTTCTTC
v_gene: TRBV5-1; j_gene: TRBJ2-3; abundance: -; d_gene: -; CDR3aa: CASSLGPLGGTDTQYF; CDR3nt: TGCGCCAGCAGCTTGGGACCTCTTGGGGGCACAGATACGCAGTATTTT
v_gene: TRBV5-6; j_gene: TRBJ2-4; abundance: -; d_gene: -; CDR3aa: CASSLAGRGMRLTLGLAKNIQYF; CDR3nt: TGTGCCAGCAGCTTGGCGGGCAGGGGGATGCGTCTTACCTTGGGACTAGCCAAAAACATTCAGTACTTC
v_gene: TRBV20-1; j_gene: TRBJ1-3; abundance: -; d_gene: -; CDR3aa: CSAMQGKSGNTIYF; CDR3nt: TGCAGTGCTATGCAGGGCAAGTCTGGAAACACCATATATTTT
v_gene: TRBV5-1; j_gene: TRBJ2-7; abundance: few; d_gene: -; CDR3aa: CASSLVRLSYEQYF; CDR3nt: TGCGCCAGCAGCTTGGTTAGACTGAGCTACGAGCAGTACTTC
v_gene: TRBV7-9; j_gene: TRBJ2-2; abundance: few; d_gene: TRBD1; CDR3aa: CASRSQGGLTGELFF; CDR3nt: TGTGCCAGCAGGTCCCAAGGGGGCCTCACCGGGGAGCTGTTTTTT
v_gene: TRBV24-1; j_gene: TRBJ1-2; abundance: -; d_gene: -; CDR3aa: CATSAAGTNYGYTF; CDR3nt: TGTGCCACCAGTGCGGCTGGAACCAACTATGGCTACACCTTC
v_gene: TRBV29-1; j_gene: TRBJ2-4; abundance: -; d_gene: -; CDR3aa: CSVEGRGTVAKNIQYF; CDR3nt: TGCAGCGTTGAAGGGAGGGGGACGGTAGCCAAAAACATTCAGTACTTC
v_gene: TRBV7-2; j_gene: TRBJ2-7; abundance: -; d_gene: -; CDR3aa: CASSSPAQDHREQYF; CDR3nt: TGTGCCAGCAGCTCTCCGGCACAGGACCACCGCGAGCAGTACTTC